This is a list of T cell receptor beta chains from one sample in a study of cytomegalovirus exposure and HLA in healthy donors. Some clones are missing from TCRdb's copy, which holds only in-frame ones; the method was immunoSEQ multiplex PCR. The sample contains 150,000 to 200,000 clones, approximately 71% of which appear only once. Sequenced: PBMCs. The receptor set was obtained from a woman aged 40 to 49 in good health and CMV-seropositive. The CDR3 runs from the conserved cysteine through the conserved F or W. D genes are given only for firm matches. Size tells how often a clone was seen (once, few, many) or the class of an expanded clone, and some rows leave it out.

>TRBJ1-1|TRBV9|NA|TRBD1
TGTGCCAGCAGCGCCACCGGGACAGGCCTTGAAGCTTTCTTT
CASSATGTGLEAFF
>TRBJ1-2|TRBV7-8|few|TRBD1
TGTGCCAGCAGCTTAGTTCGGGGGCCAGGGGGCGGCTATGGCTACACCTTC
CASSLVRGPGGGYGYTF
>TRBJ2-7|TRBV28|NA|TRBD1
TGTGCCAGCAGTTCCGGGACAGGGGGCTACGAGCAGTACTTC
CASSSGTGGYEQYF
>TRBJ1-5|TRBV18|few|TRBD1
TGTGCCAGCTCACCAGACAGGGTCAATCAGCCCCAGCATTTT
CASSPDRVNQPQHF
>TRBJ2-7|TRBV10-3|once|TRBD1
TGTGCCATCAGTGAGTCAACAGGGGGTTTCTACGAGCAGTACTTC
CAISESTGGFYEQYF
>TRBJ2-7|TRBV9|NA|TRBD1
TGTGCCAGCAGCGACTCAACAGGGGGCTACGAGCAGTACTTC
CASSDSTGGYEQYF
>TRBJ2-6|TRBV7-2|NA|NA
TGTGCCAGCAGCTTAGGGCCTGGAGGATTAGCGTCTGGGGCCAACGTCCTGACTTTC
CASSLGPGGLASGANVLTF
>TRBJ2-7|TRBV5-1|NA|NA
TGCGCCAGCAGCTTTTCTTTACAGACATCCTACGAGCAGTACTTC
CASSFSLQTSYEQYF
>TRBJ2-7|TRBV11-2|NA|TRBD1
TGTGCCAGCAGCTCCTACAGGGGGCGCAGGTACGAGCAGTACTTC
CASSSYRGRRYEQYF
>TRBJ2-1|TRBV4-3|NA|NA
TGCGCCAGCAGCCAAGATCGACTAGGGGCGGGTGAGCAGTTCTTC
CASSQDRLGAGEQFF
>TRBJ2-7|TRBV28|NA|NA
TGTGCCAGCAGCATCGGACTTTCCTACGAGCAGTACTTC
CASSIGLSYEQYF
>TRBJ1-2|TRBV28|NA|TRBD1
TGTGCCAGCAGTAGGGCCGGGACAGGGGCCTTCGGGGGCTACACCTTC
CASSRAGTGAFGGYTF
>TRBJ2-5|TRBV28|NA|TRBD1
TGTGCTCCCCGGGACAGCCAAGAGACCCAGTACTTC
CAPRDSQETQYF
>TRBJ2-1|TRBV9|once|NA
TGTGCCAGCAGCCCAGGACACGTCAATGAGCAGTTCTTC
CASSPGHVNEQFF
>TRBJ2-3|TRBV19|NA|NA
TGTGCCAGTAGTGCCGCGGACAGCTCCACAGATACGCAGTATTTT
CASSAADSSTDTQYF
>TRBJ2-1|TRBV10-1|NA|NA
TGCGCCAGCAGTCCCTCTAGGGGATACAATGAGCAGTTCTTC
CASSPSRGYNEQFF
>TRBJ2-2|TRBV6-1|NA|TRBD1
TGTGCCAGGGGAAACAGGGGGCCATACACCGGGGAGCTGTTTTTT
CARGNRGPYTGELFF
>TRBJ2-1|TRBV18|NA|TRBD1
TGTGCCAGCTGGCCCTGGGGACAGGGTCGGAACAATGAGCAGTTCTTC
CASWPWGQGRNNEQFF
>TRBJ2-1|TRBV19|NA|NA
TGTGCCAGTAGTCTAGGGAGCTCCTACAATGAGCAGTTCTTC
CASSLGSSYNEQFF
>TRBJ2-7|TRBV19|NA|NA
TGTGCCAGTTCGGACAGATTCCTCTACGAGCAGTACTTC
CASSDRFLYEQYF
>TRBJ2-1|TRBV13|NA|TRBD2
TGTGCCAGCAGCTTGGGTCGACTAGCGGGAGGGGGTGAGCAGTTCTTC
CASSLGRLAGGGEQFF
>TRBJ2-7|TRBV30|NA|NA
TGTGCCTGGAGCCCGTGGAGCTCCTACGAGCAGTACTTC
CAWSPWSSYEQYF
>TRBJ2-1|TRBV7-2|once|NA
TGTGCCGTCATCCGGAGTAGCTCCTACAATGAGCAGTTCTTC
CAVIRSSSYNEQFF
>TRBJ2-3|TRBV7-2|NA|TRBD2
TGTGCCAGCAGCTTAAACGGACTAGCGGGAGCCACAGATACGCAGTATTTT
CASSLNGLAGATDTQYF
>TRBJ2-3|TRBV11-3|NA|TRBD2
TGTGCCAGCAGCTTAGGACTAGCGGCAGATACGCAGTATTTT
CASSLGLAADTQYF
>TRBJ2-7|TRBV11-1|NA|TRBD2
TGTGCCAGCAGCTTAGGGCTAGCGGGAGAACCTTACGAGCAGTACTTC
CASSLGLAGEPYEQYF
>TRBJ2-1|TRBV19|NA|TRBD2
TGTGCCAGTAGTAGAGCGGGCGGGAGATCCAATGAGCAGTTCTTC
CASSRAGGRSNEQFF
>TRBJ2-2|TRBV7-9|NA|NA
TGTGCCAGCAGCTTAACAGGGTCGAACACCGGGGAGCTGTTTTTT
CASSLTGSNTGELFF
>TRBJ2-1|TRBV6-5|NA|NA
TGTGCCAGCAGTGGGAGGAGTGAGCAGTTCTTC
CASSGRSEQFF
>TRBJ2-3|TRBV6-1|NA|NA
TGTGCCAGCAGTGTATTCCGCACAGATACGCAGTATTTT
CASSVFRTDTQYF
>TRBJ2-5|TRBV4-1|NA|TRBD1
TGCGCCAGCAGCCAGGACAGGGAGACCCAGTACTTC
CASSQDRETQYF
>TRBJ1-1|TRBV6-1|once|TRBD1
TGTGCCAGCAGTGACCTAACAGGGGGGAACACTGAAGCTTTCTTT
CASSDLTGGNTEAFF
>TRBJ2-3|TRBV7-2|NA|TRBD2
TGTGCCAGCAGCTTAATGTCTAGCGGGACGAGCACAGATACGCAGTATTTT
CASSLMSSGTSTDTQYF
>TRBJ1-2|TRBV5-8|few|NA
TGTGCCAGCAGCCTTCCTACAGGAGCCAACTATGGCTACACCTTC
CASSLPTGANYGYTF
>TRBJ2-3|TRBV18|NA|TRBD2
TGTGCCAGCTCACCAATACCGCGGACTAGCGGGAGGACGACAGATACGCAGTATTTT
CASSPIPRTSGRTTDTQYF
>TRBJ2-5|TRBV30|once|TRBD2
TGTGCCTGGAGTCAATTAGCGGGAGGAGAGACCCAGTACTTC
CAWSQLAGGETQYF
>TRBJ2-1|TRBV11-3|NA|TRBD2
TGTGCCAGCACAACGGGAGCGGGGAATGAGCAGTTCTTC
CASTTGAGNEQFF
>TRBJ2-7|TRBV7-2|NA|TRBD2
TGTGCCAGCAGCCTCAGCGGGAGTGGGTACGAGCAGTACTTC
CASSLSGSGYEQYF
>TRBJ2-7|TRBV28|few|NA
TGTGCCAGCAGGACTCCATCCGACTACAATTACGAGCAGTACTTC
CASRTPSDYNYEQYF
>TRBJ1-4|TRBV28|NA|TRBD1
TGTGCCAGCAGTCCAGACAGGGGACGTTGGGAAAAACTGTTTTTT
CASSPDRGRWEKLFF
>TRBJ1-6|TRBV19|once|TRBD1
TGTGCCAGTACCGACAGGGAAAGTTCACCCCTCCACTTT
CASTDRESSPLHF
>TRBJ1-4|TRBV4-1|NA|TRBD1
TGCGCCAGCAGCCAGGGACAGGGGGCGTGGGGGGGAAATGAAAAACTGTTTTTT
CASSQGQGAWGGNEKLFF
>TRBJ2-2|TRBV6-6|many|NA
TGTGCCAGCAGTTCTACGTACACCGGGGAGCTGTTTTTT
CASSSTYTGELFF
>TRBJ2-3|TRBV28|NA|TRBD2
TGTGCCAGCAGCCCGTTCGTGGTAGCGGGAGGCGCAGATACGCAGTATTTT
CASSPFVVAGGADTQYF
>TRBJ2-3|TRBV5-1|NA|NA
TGCGCCAGCAGCTTCGTACAGATCACAGATACGCAGTATTTT
CASSFVQITDTQYF
>TRBJ2-7|TRBV10-2|NA|TRBD1
TGCGCCAGCAGGGGACAGGGACACTACGAGCAGTACTTC
CASRGQGHYEQYF
>TRBJ2-7|TRBV2|NA|NA
TGTGCCAGCAGTGAAGTGCTAGTGGGTGAGCAGTACTTC
CASSEVLVGEQYF
>TRBJ2-5|TRBV5-1|NA|TRBD1
TGCGCCAGCAGCCCCCTTGGGACAGAAGGGCAGTACTTC
CASSPLGTEGQYF
>TRBJ2-3|TRBV4-1|NA|TRBD2
TGCGCCAGCAGCCTTAGCGGGAGGTTGGCAGATACGCAGTATTTT
CASSLSGRLADTQYF
>TRBJ1-2|TRBV28|few|NA
TGTGCCAGCAGCCTGGGAGGGGATTATGGCTACACCTTC
CASSLGGDYGYTF
>TRBJ2-7|TRBV4-2|NA|NA
TGTGCCAGCAGCCAAGAGCTTAGCCATTCCTACGAGCAGTACTTC
CASSQELSHSYEQYF
>TRBJ2-7|TRBV18|NA|TRBD1
TGTGCCAGCTCACCTCCCCGGACAGGGGTCTCCTACGAGCAGTACTTC
CASSPPRTGVSYEQYF
>TRBJ2-7|TRBV5-1|NA|NA
TGCGCCAGCAGCTTGGCCCCGGACAGAAGGAACGAGCAGTACTTC
CASSLAPDRRNEQYF
>TRBJ1-5|TRBV19|NA|NA
TGTGCCACTACCTCGGGAACCGATCAGCCCCAGCATTTT
CATTSGTDQPQHF
>TRBJ2-1|TRBV27|few|NA
TGTGCCAGCAGTTTAGCCGGGGTCAATGAGCAGTTCTTC
CASSLAGVNEQFF